These T cell receptor beta chains were read from a single sample in a study of identical twins. From the 5' RACE reads, TCRdb called clonotypes with MiXCR, one entry per CDR3 protein. The data show about 660,000 distinct CDR3 sequences, with 8.5% to 9% seen just once and 0.98% held by the top ten. The sample also formed part of further work on yellow fever vaccine responses in identical twins.

Source material: PBMCs. These TCRs come from a young woman in good health. Each CDR3 is given with its conserved first and last residue. Each record gives: V gene, clone size, J gene, D gene, CDR3 DNA, CDR3 protein. D genes are given only for firm matches. A row's size may be missing; if present it is once, few, many or a size class.

>TRBV2|NA|TRBJ2-7|NA
TGTGCCATACAGACAGGTACCTACGAGCAGTACTTC
CAIQTGTYEQYF
>TRBV4-2|few|TRBJ2-7|TRBD2
TGTGCCAGCAGCCAAGATTATCGGGCTAGCGGGTTCTACGAGCAGTACTTC
CASSQDYRASGFYEQYF
>TRBV14|few|TRBJ2-2|TRBD2
TGTGCCAGCAGCCCGAATCGACTAGCGGCGAACACCGGGGAGCTGTTTTTT
CASSPNRLAANTGELFF
>TRBV29-1|NA|TRBJ2-7|NA
TGCAGCGTTGGGGGGGACCCTAGGAGCTCCTACGAGCAGTACTTC
CSVGGDPRSSYEQYF
>TRBV30|few|TRBJ2-7|TRBD2
TGTGCCTGGAAGACTAGCGGAACCTACGAGCAGTACTTC
CAWKTSGTYEQYF
>TRBV2|NA|TRBJ2-3|NA
TGTGCCAGCAACGGCGGGCCCCAGAGCACAGATACGCAGTATTTT
CASNGGPQSTDTQYF
>TRBV20-1|NA|TRBJ2-2|NA
TGCAGTGCTCCAAGGGGCTTAGGGACCGGGGAGCTGTTTTTT
CSAPRGLGTGELFF
>TRBV24-1|NA|TRBJ2-7|TRBD1
TGTGCCACCAATCTGACAGGGGGCGTCGTCCCTCTACGGGGGCAGTACTTC
CATNLTGGVVPLRGQYF
>TRBV4-1|NA|TRBJ2-7|NA
TGCGCCAGTCGCCGGGACCTGGGGACCGAGCAGTACTTC
CASRRDLGTEQYF
>TRBV20-1|many|TRBJ1-1|NA
TGCAGTGCGCCAAACCGAACAGTGAACACTGAAGCTTTCTTT
CSAPNRTVNTEAFF
>TRBV29-1|many|TRBJ2-1|NA
TGCAGCGTTGAACAAGGACTAGGGGGGTCGAGGGATGAGCAGTTCTTC
CSVEQGLGGSRDEQFF
>TRBV24-1|many|TRBJ2-1|NA
TGTGCCACCATCCACGTCCCGGACTTGGTGAATGAGCAGTTCTTC
CATIHVPDLVNEQFF
>TRBV25-1|NA|TRBJ2-1|NA
TGTGCCAGCAGTGATTTATACTCGTCCTACAATGAGCAGTTCTTC
CASSDLYSSYNEQFF
>TRBV7-3|few|TRBJ2-7|NA
TGTGCCAGCAGCCCGGACAGATCCGCCGAGCAGTACTTC
CASSPDRSAEQYF
>TRBV29-1|many|TRBJ2-7|NA
TGCAGCGGAGTCACCGGGAAGACCTACGAGCAGTACTTC
CSGVTGKTYEQYF
>TRBV27|few|TRBJ2-3|TRBD2
TGTGCCAGCAGCAGCGGGGGCTCAGATACGCAGTATTTT
CASSSGGSDTQYF
>TRBV2|NA|TRBJ2-7|NA
TGTGCCAGCAGTGCCGGGACTCTCTTAGGCGAGCAGTACTTC
CASSAGTLLGEQYF
>TRBV10-3|many|TRBJ2-7|NA
TGTGCCATCAGTGAAATAGGTATGGAGGACGAGCAGTACTTC
CAISEIGMEDEQYF
>TRBV7-9|few|TRBJ2-7|TRBD1
TGTGCCAGCAGCTCTTCGGCAGGGGGCGTCGAGCAGTACTTC
CASSSSAGGVEQYF
>TRBV20-1|NA|TRBJ1-1|NA
TGCAGTGCTCCGGGACGGAACACTGAAGCTTTCTTT
CSAPGRNTEAFF
>TRBV7-2|few|TRBJ1-5|TRBD1
TGTGCCAGCAGCTACGGGACAGGGGCAAATCAGCCCCAGCATTTT
CASSYGTGANQPQHF
>TRBV12-3/TRBV12-4|NA|TRBJ2-7|TRBD1
TGTGCCAGCAGTGTTTTCCGGGACAGGGATTTCAGGCGGAACGAGCAGTACTTC
CASSVFRDRDFRRNEQYF
>TRBV7-3|NA|TRBJ2-1|TRBD2
TGTGCCAGCAGCTTAAACGGGGGGGCTTCCTACAATGAGCAGTTCTTC
CASSLNGGASYNEQFF
>TRBV6-5|many|TRBJ2-7|TRBD2
TGTGCCAGCAGTTCGACTAGCGGGAGGGCTGGTGGCGAGCAGTACTTC
CASSSTSGRAGGEQYF
>TRBV5-1|many|TRBJ2-3|NA
TGCGCCAGCAGCCGTGGGGACAGCACAGATACGCAGTATTTT
CASSRGDSTDTQYF
>TRBV12-3/TRBV12-4|NA|TRBJ2-1|TRBD2
TGTGCCAGCAGACAAGCGGGAGGGGTTGTAATCGGGCAGTTCTTC
CASRQAGGVVIGQFF
>TRBV12-3/TRBV12-4|few|TRBJ2-2|NA
TGTGCCAGCAGGCCTGCGGGCACCGGGGAGCTGTTTTTT
CASRPAGTGELFF
>TRBV10-3|few|TRBJ2-7|NA
TGTGCCATCAGTGGTACAGGGACTTCCTACGAGCAGTACTTC
CAISGTGTSYEQYF
>TRBV2|NA|TRBJ2-5|NA
TGTGCCAGCAGTGCTAGGACAGCCCAAGAGACCCAGTACTTC
CASSARTAQETQYF
>TRBV7-9|NA|TRBJ1-5|NA
TGTGCCAGCAGCTTAAAAGGCCCACCGAGACTAAATCAGCCCCAGCATTTT
CASSLKGPPRLNQPQHF
>TRBV28|NA|TRBJ1-5|NA
TGTGCCAGCAGTTATTTAGGGGGTGATCAGCCCCAGCATTTT
CASSYLGGDQPQHF
>TRBV29-1|few|TRBJ1-5|NA
TGCAGCGTTAAACAGGGTAATCAGCCCCAGCATTTT
CSVKQGNQPQHF
>TRBV28|few|TRBJ2-1|NA
TGTGCCAGCAGTTCCCTTACCGGGGCCGCGTGGGAAGGGTTCTTC
CASSSLTGAAWEGFF
>TRBV20-1|many|TRBJ2-7|NA
TGCAGTGCTGCGCTCAAGCAGGACCCCATTGGGGTGGCGCAGTACTTC
CSAALKQDPIGVAQYF
>TRBV20-1|NA|TRBJ2-7|NA
TGCAGTGCTAGGGCGGCGGGGTACGAGCAGTACTTC
CSARAAGYEQYF
>TRBV10-3|many|TRBJ2-1|TRBD1
TGTGCCACAAGGGACAGGTTGAATGAGCAGTTCTTC
CATRDRLNEQFF
>TRBV6-5|many|TRBJ1-2|NA
TGTGCCAGCAAAAGGGACTATGGCTACACCTTC
CASKRDYGYTF
>TRBV2|many|TRBJ2-1|TRBD2
TGTGCCAGCAGTGTAGGACTAGCGGGGTACAATGAGCAGTTCTTC
CASSVGLAGYNEQFF
>TRBV28|NA|TRBJ2-7|NA
TGTGCCAGCAGTTTAAGGTCAGACCCCTCCTACGAGCAGTACTTC
CASSLRSDPSYEQYF
>TRBV3-1|NA|TRBJ1-6|NA
TGTGCCAGCAGCCACGGGGAGGTTTCACCCCTCCACTTT
CASSHGEVSPLHF
>TRBV6-5|few|TRBJ1-1|NA
TGTGCCAGCAGTTCGAGGTCAGCTTCGAACACTGAAGCTTTCTTT
CASSSRSASNTEAFF
>TRBV29-1|many|TRBJ2-1|NA
TGCAGCGTTGAGGGCGATCGCTCCTACAATGAGCAGTTCTTC
CSVEGDRSYNEQFF
>TRBV2|many|TRBJ2-7|NA
TGTGCCAGCAGATGGGACTCCACCTACGAGCAGTACTTC
CASRWDSTYEQYF
>TRBV20-1|few|TRBJ2-5|TRBD2
TGCAGTGCTGCCAACCTAGCGGGAGCGTCAACCACCCAGTACTTC
CSAANLAGASTTQYF
>TRBV12-3/TRBV12-4|NA|TRBJ2-3|TRBD2
TGTGCCAGCGGCCACGGACTAGCGGGATTGACAGATACGCAGTATTTT
CASGHGLAGLTDTQYF
>TRBV9|few|TRBJ2-2|TRBD1
TGTGCCAGCAGCCTCCGACAGGGGTTAGACACCGGGGAGCTGTTTTTT
CASSLRQGLDTGELFF
>TRBV12-3/TRBV12-4|many|TRBJ2-2|NA
TGTGCCAGCAGCTCTAGGGTGAACACCGGGGAGCTGTTTTTT
CASSSRVNTGELFF
>TRBV12-3/TRBV12-4|NA|TRBJ1-5|NA
TGTGCCAGCAGTTCCGGAGGGCGTCGGGGGCCCCAGCATTTT
CASSSGGRRGPQHF
>TRBV4-2|NA|TRBJ2-3|NA
TGTGCCAGCAGCCCAAGCCCGGCAGGAAACACAGATACGCAGTATTTT
CASSPSPAGNTDTQYF
>TRBV12-3/TRBV12-4|NA|TRBJ2-7|NA
TGTGCCAGCAGTTCCGGCGGGATGAGGATGCAGTACTTC
CASSSGGMRMQYF
>TRBV20-1|NA|TRBJ1-2|NA
TGCAGTGCTAGGTTGGGGGACTATGGCTACACCTTC
CSARLGDYGYTF